Shown below are 14 T cell receptor beta chains from a single sample sequenced in a study of control samples from healthy donors and cancer patients. TCRdb's copy holds only in-frame clones and misses some; the assay was immunoSEQ multiplex PCR. The table has about 180,000 clones, nearly 90% seen once. Material: blood. The source of these receptors is a woman in her fifties or sixties in good health.

CDR3 coding DNA: TGTGCCAGCAGATTGGGACTAGCGGGGGGCGACGAGCAGTACTTC. It translates to CASRLGLAGGDEQYF. The rearrangement joins TRBV6-5 to TRBJ2-7, with 15 bases identical to TRBD2. V shed 6 bases and J 5 bases; nucleotides not matched to a gene: 5. Germline-derived CDR1 and CDR2 are MNHEY and SVGAGI. There are 15 residues in the CDR3.

The table lists this clone with a few counts. This chain connects TRBV3-1 (or the pseudogene TRBV3-2) to TRBJ1-1; 10 bases align to TRBD1. From germline, CDR1 is LGHDT and CDR2 YNNKEL (reference sequence). The CDR3 runs to 15 residues. Trimming took 1 base from V and 3 from J; bases not matched to a gene: 2. Here the CDR3 DNA reads TGTGCCAGCAGCCAAGCGGGACAGGGGTACACTGAAGCTTTCTTT. Its translation is CASSQAGQGYTEAFF.

This chain links TRBV2 with TRBJ1-5, with 9 bases lining up with TRBD1. Germline CDR1 SNHLY, CDR2 FYNNEI. The CDR3 length is 14 residues. V was pared by 8 bases and J by 4 bases, with 6 bases of the junction left unmatched. DNA for the CDR3: TGTGCCAGCGAACAGGGGGCATGGAATCAGCCCCAGCATTTT. It is translated as CASEQGAWNQPQHF.

This clone was recorded once. This sequence joins TRBV5-1 and TRBJ2-5, with D possibly called TRBD1 or TRBD2 (5 bases each). This CDR3 has 17 amino acids. V was trimmed by 1 base and J by 2 bases, leaving 18 bases between them. Looked up from germline, CDR1 is SGHRS and CDR2 is YFSETQ. In DNA, the CDR3 is TGCGCCAGCAGCTTGTGGGACCGAGGGGTCTCACAAGAGACCCAGTACTTC. It is translated as CASSLWDRGVSQETQYF.

Concerning this clone: The same CDR3 can be traced to other DNA sequences in this sample. V is TRBV9 and J is TRBJ2-3; 14 bases fit TRBD2. This CDR3 is 15 amino acids long. J gave up 8 bases and V 0 bases, and 2 bases lay outside the gene matches. CDR1 is SGDLS and CDR2 is YYNGEE in the germline V gene. For the CDR3, the DNA is TGTGCCAGCAGCGTAGGACTAGCGGGGGGGCCTACGCAGTATTTT. This codes for CASSVGLAGGPTQYF.

V usage is TRBV4-2 and J usage is TRBJ2-5; no clear D gene. CDR1 and CDR2 (germline): LGHNA, YNFKEQ. The CDR3 extends over 15 amino acids. V shed 0 bases and J shed 4 bases, with 12 bases lying between them. CDR3 sequence reads: CASSQEGLKGETQYF. CDR3 in DNA: TGTGCCAGCAGCCAAGAAGGGCTAAAAGGAGAGACCCAGTACTTC.

V usage is TRBV28 and J usage is TRBJ1-1, with a possible D match to TRBD1 (5 bases). This CDR3 has 16 amino acids. Trimming shortened V by 3 bases and J by 4 bases, and 18 bases separated the two germline ends. Germline CDR1 reads MDHEN; CDR2 reads SYDVKM. Here the CDR3 reads CASSFLGRGRVTEAFF. The CDR3 nucleotides read TGTGCCAGCAGTTTCCTGGGGCGGGGTAGGGTCACTGAAGCTTTCTTT.

The chain is built from TRBV6-2 or TRBV6-3 and TRBJ1-1; D may be TRBD1 (5 bases). The V end was cut by 2 bases, the J end by 1 base, with 20 bases between. CDR3 length equals 18 residues. CDR1 is MNHEY and CDR2 is SVGEGT in the germline V gene. The CDR3 reads CASSYTSRQKRGNTEAFF. The CDR3 coding sequence is TGTGCCAGCAGTTACACCTCGCGACAGAAGAGGGGGAACACTGAAGCTTTCTTT.

Only one count was recorded for this clone. CDR3 region: CASSSGEYGYTF. For the CDR3, the DNA is TGTGCCAGCAGCTCGGGGGAATATGGCTACACCTTC. This chain connects TRBV3-1 (or the pseudogene TRBV3-2) to TRBJ1-2; D is perhaps TRBD1 (5 bases). The CDR3 extends over 12 amino acids. Germline V gives CDR1 LGHDT, CDR2 YNNKEL (reference sequence). V was trimmed by 5 bases and J by 5 bases, leaving 9 bases between them.

The chain couples TRBV9 to TRBJ2-5; possibly TRBD1 or TRBD2 for D (5 bases each). V was shortened by 3 bases and J by 5 bases, with 14 bases between the two germline ends. CDR3 length equals 14 residues. Germline CDR1 SGDLS, CDR2 YYNGEE. The CDR3 DNA follows: TGTGCCAGCAGCGAGGGGTCGGGAATCGAGACCCAGTACTTC. Its translation: CASSEGSGIETQYF.

The chain couples TRBV4-1 to TRBJ2-2; TRBD2 aligns across 7 bases. Germline-derived CDR1 and CDR2 are MGHRA and YSYEKL. The J segment lost 0 bases and the V segment lost 1 base, leaving 5 bases of the junction unmatched. This CDR3 contains 17 residues. Here the CDR3 reads CASSQGSGGSNTGELFF. DNA of the CDR3: TGCGCCAGCAGCCAAGGGTCCGGGGGGTCGAACACCGGGGAGCTGTTTTTT.

V usage is TRBV3-1 (or the pseudogene TRBV3-2) and J usage is TRBJ1-6; 7 bases are shared with TRBD1. The germline V gene encodes CDR1 LGHDT and CDR2 YNNKEL (reference sequence). Unmatched junction bases numbered 0, after V lost 4 bases and J lost 6 bases. CDR3 length: 13 residues. The CDR3 DNA reads TGTGCCAGCAGCCGGGACAGTAATTCACCCCTCCACTTT. Its protein is CASSRDSNSPLHF.

The sample holds a few counts of this clone. J is TRBJ1-1 and V is TRBV27; 12 positions match TRBD1. The germline V gene encodes CDR1 MNHEY and CDR2 SMNVEV (reference sequence). V lost 5 bases to trimming and J lost 8 bases; unmatched junction nucleotides: 15. This CDR3 spans 17 amino acids. The CDR3 DNA is TGTGCCAGCAGTCGCTCCAACCGGGACAGGGGGCGAGGGGAAGCTTTCTTT. This sequence encodes CASSRSNRDRGRGEAFF.

The chain joins TRBV13 to TRBJ2-5, with D possibly being TRBD2 (7 bases). Looked up from germline, CDR1 is PRHDT and CDR2 is FYEKMQ (reference sequence). The CDR3 spans 14 residues. Trimming pared 5 bases from V and 2 bases from J, leaving 12 bases between. CDR3 residues: CASSNKGGQETQYF. DNA of the CDR3: TGTGCCAGCAGCAACAAGGGGGGGCAAGAGACCCAGTACTTC.